The 13 T cell receptor beta chains reported below all come from one sample, sequenced in a study of T cell responses to AZD1222 COVID-19 vaccine (dated by TCRdb to the early 2020s). The receptor library was made with the immunoSEQ multiplex PCR assay. Here the immuneACCESS table is served through TCRdb, limited to in-frame sequences with V and J called. Missing clones are a known gap in these copies; in checked studies unresolved V genes cover under half, and the rest lacks a known reason. The table for this sample lists around 160,000 clones; approximately 91% of them were counted only once. The ten largest make up over 3% of the sample. This specimen's time point label, per the study, means: about 28 days (+/-7) after the second vaccine dose. Material: peripheral blood, obtained 28 days after the second AZD1222 dose. The receptor set was obtained from an adult who received the AZD1222 COVID-19 vaccine.

The J gene is TRBJ2-7, the V gene TRBV15; D possibly corresponds to TRBD2 (7 bases). Germline V CDR1 and CDR2: LNHNV, YYDKDF (reference sequence). The CDR3 has 15 amino acids. Trimming removed 1 base from V and 5 bases from J, with 15 bases in between. CDR3 sequence (DNA): TGTGCCACCAGCAGAGCGCGGGGGCTCAACGACGAGCAGTACTTC. Residues: CATSRARGLNDEQYF.

V is TRBV5-1 and J is TRBJ2-3, with D possibly TRBD1 on 5 matching bases. The V gene lost 0 bases and the J gene lost 13 bases, with 9 bases spanning the gap. Per the germline V gene, CDR1 is SGHRS and CDR2 is YFSETQ. CDR3 length: 11 residues. The DNA for the CDR3 is TGCGCCAGCAGCTTGGAGGGGCGAGAGTATTTT. This translates into CASSLEGREYF.

This chain joins TRBV28 and TRBJ1-4; weak D call: TRBD1 (5 bases). V lost 6 bases and J 8 bases, leaving 13 bases between the germline ends. This CDR3 is 13 amino acids long. The germline V gene encodes CDR1 MDHEN and CDR2 SYDVKM. The CDR3 DNA follows: TGTGCCAGCAGCCTGGGACGGACCGAAAAACTGTTTTTT. Translated: CASSLGRTEKLFF.

The gene calls are TRBV6-5 and TRBJ2-5; the match to TRBD1 covers 9 bases. This CDR3 region has 15 residues. The ends lost 5 bases at V and 4 bases at J; junction bases unmatched: 8. Germline V gene lookup returns CDR1 MNHEY and CDR2 SVGAGI. The CDR3 reads CASSNPGQGLETQYF. In nucleotides, the CDR3 is TGTGCCAGCAGTAATCCGGGACAGGGCCTAGAGACCCAGTACTTC.

The rearrangement links TRBV2 to TRBJ1-6; D is undetermined. Germline V lookup: CDR1 SNHLY, CDR2 FYNNEI. Trimming left V 7 bases short and J 8 bases short, with 12 bases between. CDR3 length: 13 residues. The CDR3 DNA reads TGTGCCAGCAATCGGTTCGCGTATTCACCCCTCCACTTT. This codes for CASNRFAYSPLHF.

This clone was recorded only once. The J gene is TRBJ2-7, the V gene TRBV30; D not resolved. CDR3 size: 15 residues. V was cut by 3 bases and J by 7 bases, with 22 bases left in between. Germline CDR1 GTSNPN, CDR2 SVGIG (reference sequence). This CDR3 is CAWSPPLGPSGEQYF. CDR3 nucleotides: TGTGCCTGGAGCCCTCCTCTAGGACCCTCAGGAGAGCAGTACTTC.

This clone appeared a single time. The chain has TRBV6-5 and TRBJ1-1, with unresolved D. The germline gives CDR1 MNHEY, CDR2 SVGAGI. Between the trimmed V and J ends, which lost 2 bases and 0 bases, there was a span of 7 bases. CDR3 length: 14 residues. The CDR3 reads CASSYGVVNTEAFF. As DNA, the CDR3 is TGTGCCAGCAGTTACGGTGTGGTGAACACTGAAGCTTTCTTT.

The chain joins TRBV19 to TRBJ1-4; D is uncertain. Per germline, CDR1 LNHDA and CDR2 SQIVND (reference sequence). Trimming took 7 bases from V and 5 from J, leaving 20 bases between them. The CDR3 is 16 residues long. The CDR3 region has the DNA TGTGCCAGTAATGTGATGGTTGTGGCCGGGAATGAAAAACTGTTTTTT. It encodes CASNVMVVAGNEKLFF.

The chain recombines TRBV30 with TRBJ1-2, with 7 bases fitting TRBD1. The V gene's germline CDR1 is GTSNPN and CDR2 SVGIG (reference sequence). This CDR3 comprises 12 residues. Trimming at V came to 4 bases and at J to 6 bases, leaving 5 bases not matched to a gene. The CDR3 loop reads CAWTGGDHGYTF. The DNA for the CDR3 is TGTGCCTGGACAGGGGGGGACCATGGCTACACCTTC.

This sequence joins TRBV30 and TRBJ2-7; D not resolved. Trimming took 3 bases from V and 1 from J, leaving 16 bases between them. The CDR3 runs to 15 residues. Germline V gives CDR1 GTSNPN, CDR2 SVGIG (reference sequence). The CDR3 loop reads CAWSNSAFQSYEQYF. CDR3 DNA: TGTGCCTGGAGCAACTCGGCCTTCCAATCCTACGAGCAGTACTTC. Using reference TRBV30 and TRBJ2-7 for the parts outside the CDR3, the full variable domain is SQTIHQWPATLVQPVGSPLSLECTVEGTSNPNLYWYRQAAGRGLQLLFYSVGIGQISSEVPQNLSASRPQDRQFILSSKKLLLSDSGFYLCAWSNSAFQSYEQYFGPGTRLTVT.

The gene calls are TRBV5-1 and TRBJ2-5; a possible D gene is TRBD1 (6 bases). Germline V gives CDR1 SGHRS, CDR2 YFSETQ. This CDR3 spans 14 amino acids. The V end lost 3 bases, the J end lost 3 bases, and 12 bases lay between the germline ends. This chain's CDR3 is CASSWNTGKETQYF. The CDR3 DNA reads TGCGCCAGCAGCTGGAACACAGGGAAAGAGACCCAGTACTTC.

V usage is TRBV7-9 and J usage is TRBJ1-2; weak D call: TRBD1 (6 bases). The V and J ends lost 2 bases and 3 bases respectively, with 16 bases between them. The CDR3 contains 16 residues. From germline, CDR1 is SEHNR and CDR2 FQNEAQ (reference sequence). The CDR3 nucleotides read TGTGCCAGCAGCTTATCATCAGGGGCGTCTCACTATGGCTACACCTTC. Its translation is CASSLSSGASHYGYTF.

V is TRBV7-9 and J is TRBJ2-3; unclear D gene. Germline V gene data show CDR1 as SEHNR and CDR2 as FQNEAQ (reference sequence). Trimming removed 1 base at V and 7 bases at J, with 6 bases between. The CDR3 contains 12 residues. As DNA, the CDR3 is TGTGCCAGCAGCTTAGGGGATTATACGCAGTATTTT. Protein sequence: CASSLGDYTQYF.